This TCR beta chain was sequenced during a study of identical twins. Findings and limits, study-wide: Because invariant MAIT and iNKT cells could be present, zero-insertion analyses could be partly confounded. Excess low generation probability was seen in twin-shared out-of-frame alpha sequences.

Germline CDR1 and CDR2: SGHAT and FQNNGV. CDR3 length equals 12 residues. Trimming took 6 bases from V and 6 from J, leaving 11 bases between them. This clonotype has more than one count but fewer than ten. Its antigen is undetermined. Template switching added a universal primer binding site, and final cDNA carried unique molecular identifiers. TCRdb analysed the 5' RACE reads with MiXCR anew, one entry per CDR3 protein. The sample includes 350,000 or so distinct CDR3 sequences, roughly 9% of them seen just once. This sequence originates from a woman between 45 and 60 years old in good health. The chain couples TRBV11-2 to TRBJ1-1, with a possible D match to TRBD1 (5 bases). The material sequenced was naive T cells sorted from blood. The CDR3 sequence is CASRLVGAEAFF. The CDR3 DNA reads TGTGCCAGCAGGTTGGTGGGGGCTGAAGCTTTCTTT.